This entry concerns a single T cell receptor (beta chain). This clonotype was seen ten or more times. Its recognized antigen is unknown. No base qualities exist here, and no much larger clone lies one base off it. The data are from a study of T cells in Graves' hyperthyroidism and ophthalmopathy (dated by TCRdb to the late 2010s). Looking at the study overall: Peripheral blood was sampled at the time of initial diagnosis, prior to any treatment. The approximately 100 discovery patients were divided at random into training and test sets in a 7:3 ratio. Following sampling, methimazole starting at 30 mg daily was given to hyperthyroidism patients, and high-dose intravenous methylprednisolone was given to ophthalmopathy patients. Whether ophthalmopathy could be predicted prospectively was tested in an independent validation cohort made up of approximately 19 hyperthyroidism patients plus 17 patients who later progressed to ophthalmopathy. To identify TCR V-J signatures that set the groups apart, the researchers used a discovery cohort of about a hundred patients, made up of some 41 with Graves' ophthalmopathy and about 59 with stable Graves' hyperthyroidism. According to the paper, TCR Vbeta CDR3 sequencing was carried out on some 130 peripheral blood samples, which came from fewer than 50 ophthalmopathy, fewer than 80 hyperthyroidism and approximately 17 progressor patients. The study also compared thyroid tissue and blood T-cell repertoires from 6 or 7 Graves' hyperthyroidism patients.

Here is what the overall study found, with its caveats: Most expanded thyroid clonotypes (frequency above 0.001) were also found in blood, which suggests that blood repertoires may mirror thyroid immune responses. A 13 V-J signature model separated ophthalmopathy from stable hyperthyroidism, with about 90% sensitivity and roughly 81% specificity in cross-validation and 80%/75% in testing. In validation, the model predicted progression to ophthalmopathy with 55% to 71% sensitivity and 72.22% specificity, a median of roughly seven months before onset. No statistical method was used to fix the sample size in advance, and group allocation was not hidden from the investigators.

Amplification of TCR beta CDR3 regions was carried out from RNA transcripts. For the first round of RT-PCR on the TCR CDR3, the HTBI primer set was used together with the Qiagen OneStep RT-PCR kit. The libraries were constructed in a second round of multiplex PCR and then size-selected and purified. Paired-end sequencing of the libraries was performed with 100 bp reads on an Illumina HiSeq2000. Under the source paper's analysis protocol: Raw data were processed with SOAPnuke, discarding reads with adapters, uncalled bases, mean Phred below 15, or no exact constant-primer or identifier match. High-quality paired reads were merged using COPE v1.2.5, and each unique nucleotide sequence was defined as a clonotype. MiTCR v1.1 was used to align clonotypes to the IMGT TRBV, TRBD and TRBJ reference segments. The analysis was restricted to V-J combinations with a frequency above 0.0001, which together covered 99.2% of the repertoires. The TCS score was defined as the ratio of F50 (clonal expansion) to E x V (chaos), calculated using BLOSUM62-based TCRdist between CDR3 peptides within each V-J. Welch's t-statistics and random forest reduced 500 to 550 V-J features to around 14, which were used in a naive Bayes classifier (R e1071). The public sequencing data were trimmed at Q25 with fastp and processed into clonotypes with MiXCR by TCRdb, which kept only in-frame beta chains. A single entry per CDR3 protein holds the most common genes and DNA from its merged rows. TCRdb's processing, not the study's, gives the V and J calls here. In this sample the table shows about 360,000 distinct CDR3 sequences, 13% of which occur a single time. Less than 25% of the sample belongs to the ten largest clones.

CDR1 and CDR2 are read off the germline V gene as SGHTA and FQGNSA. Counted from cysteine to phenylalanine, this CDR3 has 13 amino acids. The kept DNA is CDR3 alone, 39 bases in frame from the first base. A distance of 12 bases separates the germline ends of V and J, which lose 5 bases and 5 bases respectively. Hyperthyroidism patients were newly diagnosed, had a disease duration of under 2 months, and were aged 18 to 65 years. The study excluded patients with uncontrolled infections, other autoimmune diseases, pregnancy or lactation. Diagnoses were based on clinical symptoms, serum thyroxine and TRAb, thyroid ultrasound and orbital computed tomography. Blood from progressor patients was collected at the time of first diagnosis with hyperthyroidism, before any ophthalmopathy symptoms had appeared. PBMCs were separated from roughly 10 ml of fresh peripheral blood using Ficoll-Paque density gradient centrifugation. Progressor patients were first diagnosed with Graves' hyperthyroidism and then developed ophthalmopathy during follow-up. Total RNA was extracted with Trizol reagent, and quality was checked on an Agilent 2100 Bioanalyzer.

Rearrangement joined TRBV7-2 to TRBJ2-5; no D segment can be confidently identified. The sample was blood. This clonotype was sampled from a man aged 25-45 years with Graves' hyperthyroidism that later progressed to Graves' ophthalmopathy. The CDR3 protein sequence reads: CASSTLPPETQYF. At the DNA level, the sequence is TGTGCCAGCAGCACCCTACCGCCGGAGACCCAGTACTTC.